The 10 T cell receptor beta chains below come from one sample, sequenced in a study of blood T cell repertoires in COVID-19. Using immunoSEQ multiplex PCR, the repertoire was profiled, and TCRdb retains in-frame clones only, with some absent. This table has about 26,000 clones, roughly 90% appearing once. The sequenced sample consisted of peripheral blood. The receptors were sampled from a human donor in a cohort sampled during active COVID-19.

This clone was found a few times. This rearrangement joins TRBV7-9 to TRBJ1-1; D remains ambiguous. The CDR3 loop spans 12 amino acids. Trimming removed 5 bases at V and 7 bases at J, with 11 bases between. Per germline, CDR1 SEHNR and CDR2 FQNEAQ (reference sequence). CDR3 sequence (DNA): TGTGCCAGCAGCAAAGACGGGTATGAAGCTTTCTTT. Translation gives CASSKDGYEAFF. The full variable domain, in which reference TRBV7-9 and TRBJ1-1 provide the parts outside the CDR3, is DTGVSQNPRHKITKRGQNVTFRCDPISEHNRLYWYRQTLGQGPEFLTYFQNEAQLEKSRLLSDRFSAERPKGSFSTLEIQRTEQGDSAMYLCASSKDGYEAFFGQGTRLTVV.

The CDR3 here is CASGGRYSGNTIYF. In nucleotides, the CDR3 is TGTGCCAGCGGGGGCCGCTACTCTGGAAACACCATATATTTT. The rearrangement uses TRBV9 and TRBJ1-3; D is perhaps TRBD1 (6 bases). V shed 7 bases and J shed 0 bases, with 11 bases lying between them. The V gene's germline CDR1 is SGDLS and CDR2 YYNGEE. The CDR3 sequence is 14 residues long.

The V gene is TRBV5-1, the J gene TRBJ2-7, with TRBD1 matching 8 bases. The V gene end was trimmed by 6 bases and the J gene end by 7 bases; junction bases not matched to a gene: 12. This CDR3 has 14 residues. Per germline, CDR1 SGHRS and CDR2 YFSETQ. The CDR3 sequence: CASTQPGTGEEQYF. CDR3 nucleotides: TGCGCCAGCACCCAACCCGGGACAGGCGAGGAGCAGTACTTC. Combining the CDR3 with reference TRBV5-1 and TRBJ2-7 gives the whole variable domain KAGVTQTPRYLIKTRGQQVTLSCSPISGHRSVSWYQQTPGQGLQFLFEYFSETQRNKGNFPGRFSGRQFSNSRSEMNVSTLELGDSALYLCASTQPGTGEEQYFGPGTRLTVT.

The sample holds a few counts of this clone. The chain has TRBV27 and TRBJ2-2; 9 nucleotides line up with TRBD1. This CDR3 is built from 17 residues. J was trimmed by 2 bases and V by 5 bases; bases with no gene match: 9. Per the germline V gene, CDR1 is MNHEY and CDR2 is SMNVEV (reference sequence). The CDR3 loop reads CASSPTGGRDNTGELFF. In DNA form, the CDR3 reads TGTGCCAGCAGTCCAACAGGGGGCAGAGATAACACCGGGGAGCTGTTTTTT.

This chain's CDR3 is CASSRPRVDTEAFF. The CDR3 DNA is TGTGCCAGCAGTAGGCCCCGGGTCGACACTGAAGCTTTCTTT. The rearrangement uses TRBV6-2 or TRBV6-3 and TRBJ1-1; D call uncertain. The germline V gene encodes CDR1 MNHEY and CDR2 SVGEGT. V was clipped by 5 bases and J by 3 bases, with 13 bases between them. The CDR3 spans 14 residues.

The chain is built from TRBV18 and TRBJ1-1; the match to TRBD1 covers 7 bases. This CDR3 is 16 amino acids long. J was trimmed by 0 bases and V by 4 bases; bases with no gene match: 8. Germline lookup yields CDR1 KGHSH and CDR2 LQKENI. The CDR3 sequence is CASSLDRWGVNTEAFF. The DNA of the CDR3 is TGTGCCAGCTCACTGGACAGGTGGGGGGTGAACACTGAAGCTTTCTTT.

The V gene is TRBV5-1, the J gene TRBJ2-5, with 7 bases identical to TRBD1. Trimming at V came to 0 bases and at J to 5 bases, leaving 4 bases not matched to a gene. CDR3 size: 14 residues. Germline values: CDR1 SGHRS, CDR2 YFSETQ. The CDR3 sequence is CASSLGQGEETQYF. DNA of the CDR3: TGCGCCAGCAGCTTGGGGCAGGGGGAGGAGACCCAGTACTTC.

The chain combines TRBV10-3 with TRBJ2-7; 8 positions match TRBD1. CDR1 ENHRY and CDR2 SYGVKD come from the germline V gene. V shed 4 bases, J shed 2 bases, and the junction held 7 bases outside the gene matches. This CDR3 region has 15 residues. The CDR3 loop reads CAISGRTGRTYEQYF. The CDR3 coding sequence is TGTGCCATCAGTGGTAGGACAGGGAGAACCTACGAGCAGTACTTC.

The J gene is TRBJ1-3, the V gene TRBV11-2; the D is unclear. Between the trimmed V and J ends, which lost 0 bases and 0 bases, there was a span of 3 bases. CDR3 length: 14 residues. In germline, CDR1 is SGHAT, CDR2 FQNNGV. This chain's CDR3 is CASSLDSSGNTIYF. CDR3 in DNA: TGTGCCAGCAGCTTAGACAGCTCTGGAAACACCATATATTTT. The full variable domain, completed using reference TRBV11-2 and TRBJ1-3, is EAGVAQSPRYKIIEKRQSVAFWCNPISGHATLYWYQQILGQGPKLLIQFQNNGVVDDSQLPKDRFSAERLKGVDSTLKIQPAKLEDSAVYLCASSLDSSGNTIYFGEGSWLTVV.

This chain connects TRBV5-1 to TRBJ2-5; 8 nucleotides match TRBD1. CDR3 size: 14 residues. V trimming: 4 bases; J trimming: 5 bases; junction bases outside the gene matches: 7. CDR1 and CDR2 (germline): SGHRS, YFSETQ. This chain's CDR3 is CASSPRTGTETQYF. In nucleotides, the CDR3 is TGCGCCAGCAGCCCCAGGACAGGGACGGAGACCCAGTACTTC.